This TCR beta chain was profiled in a study of CD8 T cells in Susac syndrome. CDR1 KGHDR and CDR2 SFDVKD come from the germline V gene. This CDR3 has 16 residues. Trimming took off 2 bases at V and 4 bases at J, with 15 bases between the two ends. Random hexamers were used to reverse transcribe an amount of roughly 0.5 to 1 ug RNA. MiXCR, run by TCRdb on the immunoSEQ multiplex PCR reads, gives a single entry per CDR3 protein. The sample carries about 250,000 distinct CDR3 sequences, 93% recorded once. The sample comprised CD4+ T cells from PBMCs. This sequence joins TRBV24-1 and TRBJ2-3, with TRBD2 as a possible D gene (5 bases). The origin of this receptor is a human donor with multiple sclerosis. DNA for the CDR3: TGTGCCACCAGTGATTCGTCGAGGGCCGCCGCAGATACGCAGTATTTT. It specifies CATSDSSRAAADTQYF.